These T cell receptor beta chains were read from a single sample in a study of cytomegalovirus exposure and HLA in healthy donors. Clones were read by immunoSEQ multiplex PCR, and TCRdb kept only the in-frame ones, dropping some. The sample lists roughly 250,000 clones, about 90% occurring once. The sequencing input was PBMCs. The receptors originated from a woman aged 18-30 years in good health and CMV-seronegative. Each CDR3 is given with its conserved first and last residue.

V gene	J gene	CDR3 protein
TRBV7-9	TRBJ1-1	CASSLDAMNTEAFF
TRBV11-2	TRBJ2-7	CASSWGTGGMYEQYF
TRBV5-4	TRBJ1-4	CASSPGQAFATNEKLFF
TRBV5-6	TRBJ2-2	CASSYGTSGGELFF
TRBV6-5	TRBJ1-5	CASSYPTGVNGQPQHF
TRBV11-2	TRBJ1-6	CASSVSDSSSPLHF
TRBV30	TRBJ2-7	CAWSELGQGGEQYF
TRBV19	TRBJ2-3	CASKKGATRTDTQYF
TRBV9	TRBJ1-1	CASSAPRTGGTGGNTEAFF
TRBV5-6	TRBJ2-5	CASSLGGAETQYF
TRBV2	TRBJ1-1	CASSQGQGVFFNTEAFF
TRBV6-5	TRBJ2-7	CASSHQGGGIEQYF
TRBV2	TRBJ2-1	CAISGGPWNEQFF
TRBV7-9	TRBJ2-2	CASLTETGELFF
TRBV4-1	TRBJ2-2	CASRTGRGGLTGELFF
TRBV7-9	TRBJ1-2	CASSSGQANYGYTF
TRBV25-1	TRBJ1-2	CASSEGAGSARGYTF
TRBV12-2	TRBJ1-6	CASRLVASYNSPLHF
TRBV28	TRBJ2-1	CASRITGDPYNEQFF
TRBV30	TRBJ1-3	CAWSPVSSGNTIYF
TRBV12-5	TRBJ2-1	CASVSNTGYNEQFF
TRBV27	TRBJ1-5	CASRQSYSNQPQHF
TRBV7-9	TRBJ1-1	CASSSTTGRGGYTEAFF
TRBV27	TRBJ2-5	CASSGRDRVETQYF
TRBV10-3	TRBJ2-1	CAISRDSGAEQFF
TRBV28	TRBJ1-5	CASSLTRAPGWPQHF
TRBV5-1	TRBJ1-1	CASSLGTANTEAFF
TRBV28	TRBJ1-1	CASSLQGMNTEAFF
TRBV5-4	TRBJ2-5	CASSLGLLQVQETQYF
TRBV2	TRBJ2-3	CASSVISWDRVSDTQYF
TRBV7-2	TRBJ2-7	CASSPRTGDYEQYF
TRBV4-1	TRBJ2-1	CASSQGQGNNEQFF
TRBV28	TRBJ1-2	CASRGQFYGYTF
TRBV6-1	TRBJ1-5	CASSGLWTADSNQPQHF
TRBV6-1	TRBJ1-1	CASSETGGVSTEAFF
TRBV18	TRBJ1-2	CASSPLKITTGFNYGYTF
TRBV4-3	TRBJ1-5	CASSQETGGNQPQHF
TRBV30	TRBJ2-3	CAWSAWTAGRDTQYF
TRBV5-8	TRBJ2-5	CASSPPVGGQGKETQYF
TRBV18	TRBJ2-4	CASSRTEENIQYF
TRBV2	TRBJ2-3	CASQRDTSTDTQYF
TRBV7-8	TRBJ2-5	CASSLAGGQETQYF
TRBV29-1	TRBJ1-1	CSAKGSKWTGGIMNTEAFF
TRBV4-1	TRBJ2-7	CASSQGPLGDPRHSYEQYF
TRBV10-1	TRBJ2-7	CASSFTGLSIYEQYF
TRBV9	TRBJ2-5	CASSPGTSRETQYF